A single sample gave rise to the 6 T cell receptor beta chains below, sequenced in a study of OX40 agonist ivuxolimab in advanced cancers. Clones were sequenced by immunoSEQ multiplex PCR, and TCRdb holds only the in-frame ones, with some missing. In the table there are approximately 51,000 clones, around 77% of which are singletons. The source was CD4+ or CD8+ T cells sorted from blood, collected in a trial of the OX40 agonist ivuxolimab. The receptors were sampled from an adult with an advanced solid tumor such as melanoma, head and neck, liver or kidney cancer.

This clone was detected only a few times. The CDR3 DNA is TGTGCTAGTGGTTTGGTATCCGCTGGGGGTGAGCAGTTCTTC. Its protein is CASGLVSAGGEQFF. The V gene is TRBV12-5, the J gene TRBJ2-1; D assignment may be TRBD1 or TRBD2 (5 bases each). CDR3 size: 14 residues. Germline assignment: CDR1 LGHNT and CDR2 FRNRAP. Trimming took 0 bases from V and 9 from J, leaving 12 bases between them.

V is TRBV18 and J is TRBJ2-7; no definite D call. This CDR3 has 14 residues. V lost 2 bases and J lost 0, with 8 bases in between. Germline lookup yields CDR1 KGHSH and CDR2 LQKENI. The CDR3 loop reads CASSPSQTSYEQYF. CDR3 coding DNA: TGTGCCAGCTCACCAAGCCAAACCTCCTACGAGCAGTACTTC.

The chain recombines TRBV6-1 with TRBJ2-1; 9 bases match TRBD2. J was trimmed by 10 bases and V by 6 bases; bases with no gene match: 13. In germline, CDR1 is MNHNS, CDR2 SASEGT. The CDR3 contains 15 residues. The CDR3 sequence is CASRSGDSGSGEQFF. The DNA for the CDR3 is TGTGCCAGCAGGTCGGGGGATAGCGGGAGTGGCGAGCAGTTCTTC.

This chain links TRBV5-1 with TRBJ2-2; D is unresolved. The CDR3 spans 12 residues. Germline lookup yields CDR1 SGHRS and CDR2 YFSETQ. V was clipped by 3 bases and J by 3 bases, with 3 bases between them. CDR3 sequence (DNA): TGCGCCAGCAGCTCCTACACCGGGGAGCTGTTTTTT. It encodes CASSSYTGELFF.

The chain employs TRBV15 and TRBJ2-1; TRBD2 matches 7 bases. Germline CDR1 LNHNV, CDR2 YYDKDF (reference sequence). V was clipped by 0 bases and J by 4 bases; unmatched bases: 6. This CDR3 comprises 16 residues. CDR3 nucleotides: TGTGCCACCAGCAGAGAGGGCGGGAGAGGGTACAATGAGCAGTTCTTC. It encodes CATSREGGRGYNEQFF.

This chain connects TRBV28 to TRBJ1-5; D gene unclear. The V gene's germline CDR1 is MDHEN and CDR2 SYDVKM. This CDR3 is built from 16 residues. V lost 6 bases to trimming and J lost 2 bases, with 17 bases between them. Here the CDR3 DNA reads TGTGCCAGCAGATTTCCCGGGCCAGGAGGCAATCAGCCCCAGCATTTT. This sequence encodes CASRFPGPGGNQPQHF.